What follows are 27 T cell receptor beta chains derived from one specimen sequenced in a study of identical twins. From the 5' RACE reads, TCRdb called clonotypes with MiXCR, one entry per CDR3 protein. The sample lists approximately 700,000 distinct CDR3 sequences; 18% were seen once. The data also belong to a second study, concerning T cells expressing NK-cell markers.

Sequencing was done on a sample of PBMCs. Receptors originate from a woman younger than 35 in good health.

The chain employs TRBV20-1 and TRBJ2-1; TRBD1 agrees at 7 bases. The CDR3 totals 15 residues. Germline loops: CDR1 DFQATT, CDR2 SNEGSKA (reference sequence). V shed 3 bases and J 3 bases; nucleotides not matched to a gene: 8. CDR3 amino acids: CSASEQGLGYNEQFF. CDR3 nucleotides: TGCAGTGCTAGCGAACAGGGGTTGGGCTACAATGAGCAGTTCTTC.

This clonotype showed up just a few times. DNA of the CDR3: TGTGCCAGCAGTTCCTTCGAATTGGGACAGGGGAAAAGGAATGAGCAGTTCTTC. It codes for CASSSFELGQGKRNEQFF. The J gene is TRBJ2-1, the V gene TRBV12-3 or TRBV12-4; 10 positions match TRBD1. J gave up 7 bases and V 4 bases, and 16 bases lay outside the gene matches. CDR3 size: 18 residues.

This chain's CDR3 is CASSLRQGAYYEQYF. Written as DNA, the CDR3 is TGTGCCAGCAGTTTACGGCAGGGGGCCTACTACGAGCAGTACTTC. The chain uses TRBV27 and TRBJ2-7; 8 positions match TRBD1. V lost 2 bases to trimming and J lost 3 bases; unmatched junction nucleotides: 6. CDR1 MNHEY and CDR2 SMNVEV come from the germline V gene (reference sequence). This CDR3 spans 15 amino acids.

The table lists this clonotype with a few counts. The chain couples TRBV27 to TRBJ2-7, with TRBD2 matching over 10 bases. CDR3 length: 13 amino acids. V shed 2 bases, J shed 6 bases, and the junction held 1 base outside the gene matches. Germline CDR1 MNHEY, CDR2 SMNVEV (reference sequence). The CDR3 coding sequence is TGTGCCAGCAGTTTACTAGCGGGAGCCGAGCAGTACTTC. Translated, it gives CASSLLAGAEQYF.

This CDR3 is CASTLLAGVGSEQFF. The CDR3 DNA reads as TGTGCCAGCACCCTGCTGGCCGGGGTTGGGAGTGAGCAGTTCTTC. V usage is TRBV6-1 and J usage is TRBJ2-1, with D possibly matching TRBD2 (5 bases). The CDR3 has 15 residues. Germline V CDR1 and CDR2: MNHNS, SASEGT. Deletions cut 7 bases from V and 9 bases from J, with 22 bases between.

The CDR3 region is CASTRTRLSYEQYF. The CDR3 coding sequence is TGTGCCAGCACCCGGACTAGACTCTCCTACGAGCAGTACTTC. The V call is TRBV6-2 or TRBV6-3, the J call TRBJ2-7; TRBD2 matches at 7 bases. V trimming: 7 bases; J trimming: 0 bases; junction bases outside the gene matches: 6. Germline V gene lookup returns CDR1 MNHEY and CDR2 SVGEGT. The CDR3 extends over 14 amino acids.

This clonotype was found a few times. The gene calls are TRBV10-3 and TRBJ2-7; the match to TRBD2 covers 12 bases. The CDR3 spans 18 residues. CDR1 ENHRY and CDR2 SYGVKD come from the germline V gene. Trimming took 3 bases from V and 2 from J; bases not matched to a gene: 11. CDR3 in amino acids: CAISDYGTSGRRTYEQYF. As DNA, the CDR3 is TGTGCCATCAGTGATTACGGAACTAGCGGGAGGCGGACCTACGAGCAGTACTTC.

This sequence joins TRBV20-1 and TRBJ2-2; D call uncertain. V shed 2 bases and J shed 1 base, with 8 bases lying between them. CDR1 is DFQATT, CDR2 SNEGSKA, per germline (reference sequence). CDR3 length: 14 residues. CDR3 nucleotide sequence: TGCAGTGCTAGAAGTGTGGGGAACACCGGGGAGCTGTTTTTT. Translated: CSARSVGNTGELFF.

This clonotype was observed a handful of times. J is TRBJ2-1 and V is TRBV27; 8 bases line up with TRBD1. V dropped 8 bases and J dropped 0; count of bases not matched to a gene: 3. The CDR3 length is 14 residues. The V gene's germline CDR1 is MNHEY and CDR2 SMNVEV (reference sequence). CDR3 bases: TGTGCCAGCGGGGACAGGAGCTCCTACAATGAGCAGTTCTTC. Its translation: CASGDRSSYNEQFF.

This sequence joins TRBV30 and TRBJ1-5, with D possibly TRBD1 on 5 matching bases. The CDR3 loop spans 15 amino acids. Germline values: CDR1 GTSNPN, CDR2 SVGIG (reference sequence). With 3 bases removed from V and 6 bases from J, the gap between germline ends came to 18 bases. The CDR3, as DNA: TGTGCCTGGAGCCACGGGGTGGGGGGGAGTCAGCCCCAGCATTTT. It codes for CAWSHGVGGSQPQHF.

This clonotype has more than one count but fewer than ten. V is TRBV12-3 or TRBV12-4 and J is TRBJ2-5; 12 bases line up with TRBD2. This CDR3 contains 15 residues. Trimming removed 4 bases from V and 4 bases from J; junction bases left unmatched: 4. The CDR3 DNA reads as TGTGCCAGCAGTTCGACTAGCGGGGGTCCAGAGACCCAGTACTTC. Protein product: CASSSTSGGPETQYF.

This clonotype was seen repeatedly, ten times or more. The chain links TRBV6-2 or TRBV6-3 to TRBJ2-1; D gene ambiguous. This CDR3 spans 15 amino acids. Per the germline V gene, CDR1 is MNHEY and CDR2 is SVGEGT. V was pared by 0 bases and J by 2 bases, with 8 bases between. The DNA for the CDR3 is TGTGCCAGCAGTTACTCTGGGGTAACCTACAATGAGCAGTTCTTC. The encoded protein is CASSYSGVTYNEQFF.

This rearrangement joins TRBV6-5 to TRBJ2-1; D is unresolved. This CDR3 region has 11 residues. Germline V gene data show CDR1 as MNHEY and CDR2 as SVGAGI. Trimming stripped 7 bases from V and 8 bases from J, with 9 bases between. Here the CDR3 DNA reads TGTGCCAGCACCAAATTCCATGAGCAGTTCTTC. Amino acid sequence: CASTKFHEQFF.

This clonotype was seen more than once but under ten times. This chain uses TRBV6-5 with TRBJ1-4, with D unclear. Per germline, CDR1 MNHEY and CDR2 SVGAGI. This CDR3 has 17 residues. V shed 0 bases and J shed 10 bases, with 21 bases lying between them. The CDR3 region is CASSYSRDLWGSRKLFF. The DNA of the CDR3 is TGTGCCAGCAGTTACTCGAGGGATCTTTGGGGATCCAGAAAACTGTTTTTT.

V usage is TRBV20-1 and J usage is TRBJ2-1; D unclear. Trimming removed 4 bases at V and 4 bases at J, with 17 bases between. Germline lookup yields CDR1 DFQATT and CDR2 SNEGSKA (reference sequence). The CDR3 is 15 amino acids. The CDR3 DNA reads TGCAGTGCTACCACTCCTCTCCCGGGTTACAATGAGCAGTTCTTC. Residues: CSATTPLPGYNEQFF.

The chain links TRBV7-8 to TRBJ1-1, with no clear D. Germline-derived CDR1 and CDR2 are SGHVS and FQNEAQ. Trimming shortened V by 4 bases and J by 0 bases, and 15 bases separated the two germline ends. The CDR3 contains 16 residues. CDR3 coding DNA: TGTGCCAGCAGCTCAACCGGGTCCAATATGAACACTGAAGCTTTCTTT. This translates into CASSSTGSNMNTEAFF.

The chain links TRBV12-3 or TRBV12-4 to TRBJ2-5; unclear D gene. The CDR3 spans 12 residues. Trimming shortened V by 8 bases and J by 3 bases, and 10 bases separated the two germline ends. The CDR3 loop reads CASGIREETQYF. CDR3 sequence (DNA): TGTGCCAGCGGCATCCGGGAAGAGACCCAGTACTTC.

This rearrangement joins TRBV20-1 to TRBJ2-3, with 8 bases aligning to TRBD2. The length of the CDR3 is 16 residues. CDR1 DFQATT and CDR2 SNEGSKA come from the germline V gene (reference sequence). J lost 2 bases, V lost 0 bases, and 7 bases had no gene match. CDR3 DNA sequence: TGCAGTGCTAGAGAACTCGGGGGGGCCAACACAGATACGCAGTATTTT. Amino acids: CSARELGGANTDTQYF.

This clonotype was detected many times. The chain recombines TRBV6-6 with TRBJ1-4; weak D call: TRBD1 (5 bases). Trimming took 4 bases from V and 5 from J, leaving 11 bases between them. CDR3 length: 14 residues. Germline CDR1 reads MNHNY; CDR2 reads SVGAGI (reference sequence). CDR3 coding DNA: TGTGCCAGCAGTTCTATGGGGGGAAATGAAAAACTGTTTTTT. This sequence encodes CASSSMGGNEKLFF.

This chain uses TRBV20-1 with TRBJ2-3, with TRBD2 as a possible D gene (5 bases). The CDR3 has 15 residues. Germline lookup yields CDR1 DFQATT and CDR2 SNEGSKA (reference sequence). Trimming stripped 1 base from V and 1 base from J, with 12 bases between. CDR3 loop: CSARGRGPRTDTQYF. In DNA form, the CDR3 reads TGCAGTGCTAGAGGTCGCGGGCCCCGCACAGATACGCAGTATTTT.

Only a few counts were recorded for this clonotype. This chain joins TRBV9 and TRBJ2-3; TRBD2 agrees at 13 bases. The V segment lost 3 bases and the J segment 3 bases; nucleotides outside the gene matches: 7. Germline V gene lookup returns CDR1 SGDLS and CDR2 YYNGEE. CDR3 length: 17 amino acids. The CDR3 DNA reads as TGTGCCAGCAGCGGTCGGACTAGCGGGAGCTATACAGATACGCAGTATTTT. This gives the protein CASSGRTSGSYTDTQYF.

This clonotype appeared a few times. The chain is built from TRBV20-1 and TRBJ1-2, with D maybe TRBD1 (5 bases). CDR1 is DFQATT and CDR2 is SNEGSKA in the germline V gene (reference sequence). With 3 bases removed from V and 4 bases from J, the gap between germline ends came to 15 bases. The CDR3 length is 14 residues. CDR3 sequence: CSARATGRRYGYTF. DNA for the CDR3: TGCAGTGCTAGGGCAACGGGACGGCGCTATGGCTACACCTTC.

The chain employs TRBV11-2 and TRBJ1-3; no reliable D call. Germline values: CDR1 SGHAT, CDR2 FQNNGV. The ends were cut back, 1 base at V and 4 bases at J, with 11 bases in the middle. The CDR3 consists of 15 residues. The CDR3 nucleotides are TGTGCCAGCAGCTTAGTCAGAAGCGGAGGAAACACCATATATTTT. Protein product: CASSLVRSGGNTIYF.

CDR3 sequence: CASSFEGAIEQYF. The CDR3 DNA follows: TGCGCCAGCAGCTTTGAGGGGGCTATTGAGCAGTACTTC. The chain has TRBV5-1 and TRBJ2-7; 7 nucleotides line up with TRBD1. The length of the CDR3 is 13 residues. J gave up 7 bases and V 2 bases, and 6 bases lay outside the gene matches. Germline V gene sequence: CDR1 SGHRS, CDR2 YFSETQ.

This chain connects TRBV6-1 to TRBJ2-2; TRBD1 aligns across 8 bases. The CDR3 contains 13 residues. Trimming removed 7 bases from V and 4 bases from J; junction bases left unmatched: 2. Per germline, CDR1 MNHNS and CDR2 SASEGT. CDR3 in DNA: TGTGCCAGCACCGACAGGGGCACCGGGGAGCTGTTTTTT. Translation gives CASTDRGTGELFF.

The J gene is TRBJ2-7, the V gene TRBV7-2; D is ambiguous. The ends were cut back, 1 base at V and 7 bases at J, with 8 bases in the middle. The CDR3 covers 12 residues. CDR1 and CDR2 (germline): SGHTA, FQGNSA. The DNA of the CDR3 is TGTGCCAGCAGCTTAGATAGTTGGGAGCAGTACTTC. It is translated as CASSLDSWEQYF.

This clonotype occurred many times. In DNA form, the CDR3 reads TGTGCCAGCAGCTTGGATGACGAGCAGTACTTC. This sequence encodes CASSLDDEQYF. The chain links TRBV5-6 to TRBJ2-7; D is ambiguous. The V and J ends lost 0 bases and 5 bases respectively, with 3 bases between them. From germline, CDR1 is SGHDT and CDR2 YYEEEE. The CDR3 length is 11 residues.